The T cell receptor (beta chain) described here comes from a study of PD-1 blockade in classical Hodgkin lymphoma. Study-wide results and limits: Patients who responded completely had about the same baseline diversity as newly diagnosed patients.

This clone was observed a few times. Antigen unknown. V lost 2 bases and J lost 3, with 7 bases in between. There are 14 residues in the CDR3. In germline, CDR1 is LNHDA, CDR2 SQIVND (reference sequence). Profiled with immunoSEQ multiplex PCR; TCRdb holds only in-frame clones, not every one. Here the sample spans about 93,000 clones, about 90% being singletons. Every one of the patients relapsed after autologous stem cell transplantation (brentuximab vedotin exposure was variable). This clonotype was obtained from a human donor with classical Hodgkin lymphoma. V usage is TRBV19 and J usage is TRBJ2-2; D is possibly TRBD2 (5 bases). This material consisted of peripheral blood mononuclear cells (PBMCs), taken before the second cycle of nivolumab. The CDR3 DNA reads TGTGCCAGTAGTATATTACTAGACACCGGGGAGCTGTTTTTT. It is translated as CASSILLDTGELFF.